Shown below are 14 T cell receptor beta chains from a single sample sequenced in a study of cytomegalovirus exposure and HLA in healthy donors. This PCR relied on a set of 60 Vbeta primers and 13 Jbeta primers. Measured with immunoSEQ multiplex PCR; TCRdb has only the in-frame clones, and not every one. The table has about 140,000 clones, around 85% seen once. Source material: PBMCs. The receptors here all came from a female donor in good health and CMV-seronegative.

The chain has TRBV10-2 and TRBJ1-1; D perhaps matches TRBD1 (5 bases). From germline, CDR1 is WSHSY and CDR2 SAAADI. V dropped 7 bases and J dropped 4 bases, with 16 bases sitting between them. The CDR3 length is 14 residues. The CDR3 here is CASTLGGGVTEAFF. CDR3 coding DNA: TGCGCCAGCACTCTCGGCGGGGGTGTCACTGAAGCTTTCTTT.

This sequence joins TRBV29-1 and TRBJ2-7; D may be TRBD2 (7 bases). V gave up 7 bases and J gave up 6 bases, with 13 bases separating them. The V gene's germline CDR1 is SQVTM and CDR2 ANQGSEA. The CDR3 totals 11 residues. CDR3 loop: CSAGGGGEQYF. The CDR3 region has the DNA TGCAGCGCCGGGGGCGGGGGCGAGCAGTACTTC.

The chain couples TRBV18 to TRBJ1-4; D is ambiguous. This CDR3 has 13 residues. Germline CDR1 reads KGHSH; CDR2 reads LQKENI. Trimming removed 7 bases from V and 0 bases from J, with 6 bases in between. The CDR3 DNA reads as TGTGCCAGCTGTGGGCCAACTAATGAAAAACTGTTTTTT. This encodes CASCGPTNEKLFF.

This clone has a handful of counts. The chain carries TRBV5-1 and TRBJ2-5; TRBD2 agrees at 7 bases. The CDR3 has 17 residues. Looked up from germline, CDR1 is SGHRS and CDR2 is YFSETQ. Trimming removed 0 bases from V and 4 bases from J; junction bases left unmatched: 12. The CDR3 sequence is CASSLGPGGGDAETQYF. The CDR3 nucleotides are TGCGCCAGCAGCTTGGGGCCGGGGGGAGGGGATGCAGAGACCCAGTACTTC.

V usage is TRBV7-2 and J usage is TRBJ1-5; D gene ambiguous. The V gene's germline CDR1 is SGHTA and CDR2 FQGNSA. The CDR3 has 13 amino acids. V shed 5 bases and J shed 3 bases, with 8 bases lying between them. The CDR3 sequence is CASSPHPNQPQHF. Here the CDR3 DNA reads TGTGCCAGCAGCCCCCATCCCAATCAGCCCCAGCATTTT. Full variable domain (outside the CDR3, taken from reference TRBV7-2 and TRBJ1-5): GAGVSQSPSNKVTEKGKDVELRCDPISGHTALYWYRQSLGQGLEFLIYFQGNSAPDKSGLPSDRFSAERTGGSVSTLTIQRTQQEDSAVYLCASSPHPNQPQHFGDGTRLSIL.

The CDR3 DNA reads TGTGCCAGCAGCTTGGTGGGCCCCTACGAGCAGTACTTC. Translating gives CASSLVGPYEQYF. This sequence joins TRBV5-5 and TRBJ2-7; no definite D call. The CDR3 extends over 13 amino acids. Trimming stripped 0 bases from V and 2 bases from J, with 6 bases between. The V gene's germline CDR1 is SGHKS and CDR2 YYEKEE (reference sequence).

The chain uses TRBV27 and TRBJ2-7, with D tentatively TRBD1 (6 bases). Germline CDR1 reads MNHEY; CDR2 reads SMNVEV (reference sequence). The CDR3 consists of 15 residues. The V end was cut by 4 bases, the J end by 0 bases, with 13 bases between. The CDR3 loop is CASSSPGQSSYEQYF. CDR3 coding DNA: TGTGCCAGCAGTTCCCCCGGACAGAGCTCCTACGAGCAGTACTTC.

The chain combines TRBV14 with TRBJ2-7, with 9 bases that match TRBD1. This CDR3 is built from 19 residues. Trimming took 3 bases from V and 1 from J; bases not matched to a gene: 16. Germline V CDR1 and CDR2: SGHDN, FVKESK. DNA of the CDR3: TGTGCCAGCAGCCACGGACCCGGGACAGGGTACACGATTTCCTACGAGCAGTACTTC. It translates to CASSHGPGTGYTISYEQYF.

The gene calls are TRBV28 and TRBJ1-2; D gene uncertain. The CDR3 runs 14 residues. V dropped 3 bases and J dropped 7 bases, with 15 bases sitting between them. Germline CDR1 MDHEN, CDR2 SYDVKM. The CDR3 loop reads CASSLPLDRVGYTF. In DNA form, the CDR3 reads TGTGCCAGCAGTTTGCCCCTAGATCGGGTTGGCTACACCTTC.

The chain couples TRBV27 to TRBJ2-7; D not resolved. V was pared by 2 bases and J by 3 bases, with 8 bases between. CDR1 MNHEY and CDR2 SMNVEV come from the germline V gene (reference sequence). The CDR3 extends over 13 amino acids. The CDR3 DNA sequence: TGTGCCAGCAGTTTACACTCAGGCTACGAGCAGTACTTC. The encoded protein is CASSLHSGYEQYF.

The genes are TRBV5-4 and TRBJ2-1, with 8 nucleotides matching TRBD2. CDR1 is SGHNT, CDR2 YYREEE, per germline (reference sequence). The CDR3 loop spans 17 amino acids. V dropped 0 bases and J dropped 0; count of bases not matched to a gene: 5. CDR3 sequence reads: CASSLDVAGSSYNEQFF. The CDR3 coding sequence is TGTGCCAGCAGCTTGGATGTAGCGGGGAGCTCCTACAATGAGCAGTTCTTC.

This sequence joins TRBV27 and TRBJ2-2; 8 bases are a match to TRBD2. Per the germline V gene, CDR1 is MNHEY and CDR2 is SMNVEV (reference sequence). The CDR3 contains 13 residues. V shed 7 bases and J 6 bases; nucleotides not matched to a gene: 4. DNA of the CDR3: TGTGCCAGCATGACTAGCGCGCCCGGGGAGCTGTTTTTT. Its protein is CASMTSAPGELFF.

The chain couples TRBV5-6 to TRBJ2-7; D gene uncertain. The CDR3 has 15 residues. Germline V lookup: CDR1 SGHDT, CDR2 YYEEEE. Trimming cost V 4 bases and J 5 bases, with 19 bases left between them. CDR3 sequence (DNA): TGTGCCAGCAGCCCCGGAGAAACCAGAGTTAACGAGCAGTACTTC. Encoded protein: CASSPGETRVNEQYF.

This sequence joins TRBV5-4 and TRBJ2-1; D perhaps matches TRBD2 (6 bases). The V and J ends lost 4 bases and 0 bases respectively, with 11 bases between them. The CDR3 extends over 15 amino acids. Looked up from germline, CDR1 is SGHNT and CDR2 is YYREEE (reference sequence). The CDR3 bases are TGTGCCAGCAGCCCGGGGAGGAGCTCCTACAATGAGCAGTTCTTC. Protein sequence: CASSPGRSSYNEQFF.